The 15 T cell receptor beta chains presented below share a single source sample, sequenced in a study of control samples from healthy donors and cancer patients. TCRdb's table, derived via immunoSEQ multiplex PCR, lists solely in-frame clones and lacks some. The sample carries about 410,000 clones, more than 80% recorded once. The specimen sequenced was PBMCs. These receptor sequences come from a man aged 40-49 years with head and neck cancer.

The V call is TRBV4-1, the J call TRBJ2-1, with 9 bases that match TRBD2. CDR3 size: 19 residues. Germline V lookup: CDR1 MGHRA, CDR2 YSYEKL. V gave up 3 bases and J gave up 0 bases; unmatched junction bases: 12. CDR3 DNA sequence: TGCGCCAGCAGCCAGAGGGGACTAGCTGCCGATAGCTCCTACAATGAGCAGTTCTTC. Residues: CASSQRGLAADSSYNEQFF.

Remarks on this clone: The junction shows a germline mismatch at one end, possibly a read error. V usage is TRBV11-2 and J usage is TRBJ1-1, with a tentative D call TRBD1 (5 bases). The CDR3 totals 12 residues. Germline assignment: CDR1 SGHAT and CDR2 FQNNGV. The CDR3 loop reads CASSLDQQDTSF. In DNA form, the CDR3 reads TGTGCCAGCAGCTTAGATCAACAGGACACGTCCTTT.

The rearrangement uses TRBV1 and TRBJ2-1; the table names TRBD2, a call not compared with the DNA. TRBV1 is reported as a pseudogene. The CDR3 loop spans 16 amino acids. The CDR3 sequence is CTSSRIRDYSYNEQFF. The CDR3 DNA is TGCACCAGCAGCCGCATACGGGACTATTCCTACAATGAGCAGTTCTTC.

This chain joins TRBV3-1 (or the pseudogene TRBV3-2) and TRBJ2-5, with unresolved D. The CDR3 is made up of 14 amino acids. Germline V gene lookup returns CDR1 LGHDT and CDR2 YNNKEL (reference sequence). V lost 4 bases to trimming and J lost 1 base, with 10 bases between them. For the CDR3, the DNA is TGTGCCAGCAGCCTCAGACTCGGCCAAGAGACCCAGTACTTC. Its translation is CASSLRLGQETQYF.

Only a few counts were recorded for this clone. The V call is TRBV28, the J call TRBJ2-5; 7 positions match TRBD1. The CDR3 runs to 14 residues. Per germline, CDR1 MDHEN and CDR2 SYDVKM. V shed 9 bases, J shed 5 bases, and the junction held 12 bases outside the gene matches. The chain's CDR3 is CASLRRGGRETQYF. In DNA form, the CDR3 reads TGTGCCAGTCTAAGGCGAGGGGGCCGGGAGACCCAGTACTTC.

The V and J genes are TRBV7-2 and TRBJ2-7; D unclear. The CDR3 covers 13 residues. Germline CDR1 SGHTA, CDR2 FQGNSA. V was trimmed by 1 base and J by 2 bases, leaving 6 bases between them. CDR3 sequence reads: CASSLGMTYEQYF. CDR3 nucleotide sequence: TGTGCCAGCAGCTTAGGGATGACCTACGAGCAGTACTTC.

The chain joins TRBV5-1 to TRBJ2-7, with D unclear. CDR3 length: 13 residues. CDR1 SGHRS and CDR2 YFSETQ come from the germline V gene. The V gene lost 5 bases and the J gene lost 1 base, with 10 bases spanning the gap. The CDR3 region has the DNA TGCGCCAGCAGGGGCGGCATATCCTACGAGCAGTACTTC. It encodes CASRGGISYEQYF.

The V gene is TRBV6-5, the J gene TRBJ1-1, with 7 bases aligning to TRBD1. The CDR3 sequence is 14 residues long. The V gene's germline CDR1 is MNHEY and CDR2 SVGAGI. The junction had 6 bases not matched to a gene; V was cut back by 6 bases and J by 2 bases. The CDR3: CASSTGESNTEAFF. The CDR3, as DNA: TGTGCCAGCAGCACAGGGGAATCAAACACTGAAGCTTTCTTT.

This clone was found once. The chain employs TRBV19 and TRBJ2-1, with 12 bases fitting TRBD2. J gave up 7 bases and V 9 bases, and 4 bases lay outside the gene matches. This CDR3 has 13 amino acids. Per the germline V gene, CDR1 is LNHDA and CDR2 is SQIVND (reference sequence). The chain's CDR3 is CASGLAGGNEQFF. CDR3 DNA: TGTGCCAGCGGGCTAGCGGGAGGGAATGAGCAGTTCTTC.

This chain links TRBV29-1 with TRBJ2-5; tentatively, D is TRBD2 (6 bases). Trimming left V 5 bases short and J 4 bases short, with 14 bases between. CDR1 is SQVTM, CDR2 ANQGSEA, per germline. CDR3 size: 13 residues. CDR3 bases: TGCAGCGTTAGGTCTGGCGGGGTAGAGACCCAGTACTTC. This codes for CSVRSGGVETQYF.

The chain is built from TRBV7-6 and TRBJ2-2; tentatively, D is TRBD2 (6 bases). There are 14 residues in the CDR3. V lost 3 bases to trimming and J lost 6 bases, with 11 bases between them. Germline lookup yields CDR1 SGHVS and CDR2 FNYEAQ. The CDR3 sequence is CASSFGGAAGELFF. DNA of the CDR3: TGTGCCAGCAGCTTTGGAGGGGCGGCCGGGGAGCTGTTTTTT.

This chain joins TRBV28 and TRBJ1-2; D may be TRBD1 (6 bases). Trimming left V 4 bases short and J 2 bases short, with 17 bases between. CDR1 and CDR2 from the germline V gene are MDHEN and SYDVKM. The CDR3 contains 16 residues. The CDR3 coding sequence is TGTGCCAGCAGTTCACCAATAGGGGGGGGCAACTATGGCTACACCTTC. Translating gives CASSSPIGGGNYGYTF.

J is TRBJ2-6 and V is TRBV28; D uncertain. This CDR3 is built from 17 residues. The V end was cut by 3 bases, the J end by 4 bases, with 16 bases between. Germline loops: CDR1 MDHEN, CDR2 SYDVKM. The CDR3 bases are TGTGCCAGCAGTTTTATCCCGCTTGACCGAGGGGCCAACGTCCTGACTTTC. Amino acids: CASSFIPLDRGANVLTF.

The rearrangement uses TRBV18 and TRBJ1-4; no clear D gene. CDR3 size: 16 residues. V shed 2 bases and J shed 6 bases, with 16 bases lying between them. Germline V lookup: CDR1 KGHSH, CDR2 LQKENI. CDR3 in amino acids: CASSPSPPGSDEKLFF. Written as DNA, the CDR3 is TGTGCCAGCTCACCATCACCCCCGGGCTCTGATGAAAAACTGTTTTTT.

The chain links TRBV7-9 to TRBJ2-7, with D possibly matching TRBD2 (5 bases). Germline CDR1 reads SEHNR; CDR2 reads FQNEAQ (reference sequence). V gave up 3 bases and J gave up 3 bases, with 21 bases separating them. The CDR3 is 17 amino acids. CDR3 sequence (DNA): TGTGCCAGCAGCTTTTCGGGGTGGGAGAAAGGAGACTACGAGCAGTACTTC. Protein: CASSFSGWEKGDYEQYF.